Listed here is a single T cell receptor (beta chain). In the authors' workflow: Reference gene primer amplification yielded estimated nucleated cell counts. Using immunoSEQ multiplex PCR, the repertoire was profiled, and TCRdb retains in-frame clones only, with some absent. That table is the source of V, J and clone size, and D and trimming were worked out from the DNA. In the table there are nearly 110,000 clones, over 60% of which are singletons. The data were obtained in a study of blood T cell repertoires in COVID-19. Study overall: COVID-19 samples collected from the United States, Italy and Spain covered acute and convalescent phases. The cDNA or gDNA used as material had been derived from T cells, B-cell-depleted T cells, or PBMCs.

V shed 6 bases, J shed 5 bases, and the junction held 5 bases outside the gene matches. CDR3 length: 14 amino acids. The germline CDR1 and CDR2 sequences are LNHDA and SQIVND (reference sequence). J is TRBJ1-5 and V is TRBV19, with 9 bases identical to TRBD1. Sequences were obtained from peripheral blood. The receptor was derived from an older man with acute or convalescent COVID-19. The CDR3 here is CASREGTGYQPQHF. CDR3 nucleotides: TGTGCCAGTAGGGAAGGGACAGGGTATCAGCCCCAGCATTTT.